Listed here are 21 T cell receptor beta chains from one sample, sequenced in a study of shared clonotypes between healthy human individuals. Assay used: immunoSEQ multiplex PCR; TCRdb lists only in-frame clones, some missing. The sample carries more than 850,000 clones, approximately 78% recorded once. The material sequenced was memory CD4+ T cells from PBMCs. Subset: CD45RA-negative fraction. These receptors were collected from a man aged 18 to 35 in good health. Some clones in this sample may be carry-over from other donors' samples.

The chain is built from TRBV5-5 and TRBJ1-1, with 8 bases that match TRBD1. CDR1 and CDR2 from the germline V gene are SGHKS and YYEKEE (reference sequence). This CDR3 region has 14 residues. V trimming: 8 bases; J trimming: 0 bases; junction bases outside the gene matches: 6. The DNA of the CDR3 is TGTGCCAGTTTACAGGGGGTCGTGAACACTGAAGCTTTCTTT. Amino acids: CASLQGVVNTEAFF.

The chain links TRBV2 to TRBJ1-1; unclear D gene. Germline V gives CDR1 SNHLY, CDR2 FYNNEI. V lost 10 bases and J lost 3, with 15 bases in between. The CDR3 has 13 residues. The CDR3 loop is CATGKERDTEAFF. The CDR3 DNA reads TGTGCCACTGGAAAGGAGAGAGACACTGAAGCTTTCTTT. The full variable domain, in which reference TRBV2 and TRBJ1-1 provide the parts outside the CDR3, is EPEVTQTPSHQVTQMGQEVILRCVPISNHLYFYWYRQILGQKVEFLVSFYNNEISEKSEIFDDQFSVERPDGSNFTLKIRSTKLEDSAMYFCATGKERDTEAFFGQGTRLTVV.

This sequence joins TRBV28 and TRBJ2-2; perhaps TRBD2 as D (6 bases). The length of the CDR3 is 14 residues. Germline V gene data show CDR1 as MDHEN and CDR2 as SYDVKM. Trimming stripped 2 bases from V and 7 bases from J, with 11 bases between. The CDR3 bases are TGTGCCAGCAGTTTAATTAGCGGTGACGGGGAGCTGTTTTTT. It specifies CASSLISGDGELFF.

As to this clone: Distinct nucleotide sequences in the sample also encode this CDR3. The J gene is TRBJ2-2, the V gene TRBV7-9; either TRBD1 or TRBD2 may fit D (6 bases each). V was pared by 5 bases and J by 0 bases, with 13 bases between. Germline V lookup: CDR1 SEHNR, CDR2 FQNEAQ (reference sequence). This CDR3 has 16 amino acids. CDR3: CASSLLGGPNTGELFF. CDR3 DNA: TGTGCCAGCAGCCTCCTCGGGGGCCCGAACACCGGGGAGCTGTTTTTT.

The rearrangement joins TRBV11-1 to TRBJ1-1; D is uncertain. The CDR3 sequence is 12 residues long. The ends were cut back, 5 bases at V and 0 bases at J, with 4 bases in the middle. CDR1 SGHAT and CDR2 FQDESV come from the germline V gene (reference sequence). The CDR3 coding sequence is TGTGCCAGCAGCCCCCTGAACACTGAAGCTTTCTTT. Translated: CASSPLNTEAFF.

The DNA of the CDR3 is TGCGCCAGCAACGATCGAGGAGGGGGCGGTGAGACCCAGTACTTC. Protein sequence: CASNDRGGGGETQYF. The rearrangement uses TRBV5-1 and TRBJ2-5, with a tentative D call TRBD1 (7 bases). Deletions cut 6 bases from V and 5 bases from J, with 20 bases between. Per germline, CDR1 SGHRS and CDR2 YFSETQ. The CDR3 spans 15 residues.

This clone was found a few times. In nucleotides, the CDR3 is TGTGCCAGCAGTGCGGACAGGGCGTATAGCAATCAGCCCCAGCATTTT. The encoded protein is CASSADRAYSNQPQHF. The gene calls are TRBV2 and TRBJ1-5; TRBD1 matches at 8 bases. V trimming: 4 bases; J trimming: 0 bases; junction bases outside the gene matches: 5. CDR1 SNHLY and CDR2 FYNNEI come from the germline V gene. CDR3 length: 16 residues.

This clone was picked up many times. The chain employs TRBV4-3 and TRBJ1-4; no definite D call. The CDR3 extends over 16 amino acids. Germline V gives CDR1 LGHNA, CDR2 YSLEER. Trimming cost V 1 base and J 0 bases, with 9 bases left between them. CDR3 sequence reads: CASSQVGGATNEKLFF. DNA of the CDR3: TGCGCCAGCAGCCAAGTAGGCGGAGCAACTAATGAAAAACTGTTTTTT.

CDR3 protein: CASSTESTYYGYTF. In DNA, the CDR3 is TGCGCCAGCAGTACCGAAAGTACTTACTATGGCTACACCTTC. This sequence joins TRBV10-1 and TRBJ1-2; D is ambiguous. The CDR3 totals 14 residues. Trimming took off 5 bases at V and 3 bases at J, with 13 bases between the two ends. Germline V CDR1 and CDR2: WNHNN, SYGVQD (reference sequence).

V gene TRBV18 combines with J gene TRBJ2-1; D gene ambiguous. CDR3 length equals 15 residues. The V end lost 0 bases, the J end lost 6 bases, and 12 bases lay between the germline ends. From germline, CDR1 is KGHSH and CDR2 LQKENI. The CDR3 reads CASSPPAPTPNEQFF. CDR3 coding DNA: TGTGCCAGCTCACCACCAGCTCCAACCCCCAATGAGCAGTTCTTC.

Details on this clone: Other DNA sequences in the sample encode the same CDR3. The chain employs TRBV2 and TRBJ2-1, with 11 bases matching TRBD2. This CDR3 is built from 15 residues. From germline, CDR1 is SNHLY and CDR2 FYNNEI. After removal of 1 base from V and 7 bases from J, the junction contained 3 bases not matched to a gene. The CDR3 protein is CASSEGLAGGNEQFF. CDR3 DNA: TGTGCCAGCAGTGAAGGCCTAGCGGGAGGAAATGAGCAGTTCTTC.

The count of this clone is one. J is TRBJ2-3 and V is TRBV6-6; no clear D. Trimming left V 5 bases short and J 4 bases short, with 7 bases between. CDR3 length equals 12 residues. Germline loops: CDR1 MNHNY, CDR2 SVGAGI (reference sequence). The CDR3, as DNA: TGTGCCAGCAGTCCCCTCGCAGATACGCAGTATTTT. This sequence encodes CASSPLADTQYF.

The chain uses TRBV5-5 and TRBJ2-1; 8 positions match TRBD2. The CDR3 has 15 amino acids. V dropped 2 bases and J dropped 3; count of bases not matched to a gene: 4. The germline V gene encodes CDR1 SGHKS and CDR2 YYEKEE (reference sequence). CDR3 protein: CASSFTSGDYNEQFF. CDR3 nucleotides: TGTGCCAGCAGCTTCACTAGCGGAGACTACAATGAGCAGTTCTTC. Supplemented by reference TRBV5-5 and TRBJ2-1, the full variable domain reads DAGVTQSPTHLIKTRGQQVTLRCSPISGHKSVSWYQQVLGQGPQFIFQYYEKEERGRGNFPDRFSARQFPNYSSELNVNALLLGDSALYLCASSFTSGDYNEQFFGPGTRLTVL.

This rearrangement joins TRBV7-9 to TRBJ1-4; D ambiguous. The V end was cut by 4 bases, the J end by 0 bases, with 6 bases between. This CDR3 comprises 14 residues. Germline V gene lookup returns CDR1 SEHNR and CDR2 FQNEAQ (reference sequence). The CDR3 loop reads CASSWVATNEKLFF. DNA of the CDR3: TGTGCCAGCAGCTGGGTGGCAACTAATGAAAAACTGTTTTTT.

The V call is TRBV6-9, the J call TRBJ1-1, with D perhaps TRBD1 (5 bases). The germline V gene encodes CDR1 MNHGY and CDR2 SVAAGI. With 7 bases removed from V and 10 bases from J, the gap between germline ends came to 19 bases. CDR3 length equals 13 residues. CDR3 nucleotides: TGTGCCAGCACGGCGATTGGGGGACCGGTAGCTTTCTTT. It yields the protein CASTAIGGPVAFF.

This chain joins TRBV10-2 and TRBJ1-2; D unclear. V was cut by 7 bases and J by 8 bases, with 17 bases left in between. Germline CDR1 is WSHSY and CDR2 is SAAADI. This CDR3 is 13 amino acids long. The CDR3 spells CASTPGPNGGYTF. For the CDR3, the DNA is TGCGCCAGCACTCCAGGCCCCAACGGCGGCTACACCTTC.

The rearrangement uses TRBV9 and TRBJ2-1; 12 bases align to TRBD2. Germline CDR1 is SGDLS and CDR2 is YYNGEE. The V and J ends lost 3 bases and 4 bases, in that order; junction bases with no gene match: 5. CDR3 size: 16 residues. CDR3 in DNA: TGTGCCAGCAGCGCAGCTAGCGGGAGGGGTTACAATGAGCAGTTCTTC. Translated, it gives CASSAASGRGYNEQFF.

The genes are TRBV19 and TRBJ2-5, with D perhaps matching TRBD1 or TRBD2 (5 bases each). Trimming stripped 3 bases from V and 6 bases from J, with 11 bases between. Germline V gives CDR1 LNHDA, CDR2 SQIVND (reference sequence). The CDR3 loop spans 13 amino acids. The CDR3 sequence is CASSIEGLKTQYF. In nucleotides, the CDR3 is TGTGCCAGTAGTATTGAGGGGTTAAAGACCCAGTACTTC.

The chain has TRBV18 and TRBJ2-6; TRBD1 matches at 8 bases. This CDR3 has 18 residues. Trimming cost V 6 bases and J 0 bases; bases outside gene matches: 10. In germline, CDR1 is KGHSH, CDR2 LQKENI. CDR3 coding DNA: TGTGCCAGCTCCCCGGGACAGGCTTCTAGCTCTGGGGCCAACGTCCTGACTTTC. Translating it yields CASSPGQASSSGANVLTF. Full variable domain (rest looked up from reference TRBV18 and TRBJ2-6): NAGVMQNPRHLVRRRGQEARLRCSPMKGHSHVYWYRQLPEEGLKFMVYLQKENIIDESGMPKERFSAEFPKEGPSILRIQQVVRGDSAAYFCASSPGQASSSGANVLTFGAGSRLTVL.

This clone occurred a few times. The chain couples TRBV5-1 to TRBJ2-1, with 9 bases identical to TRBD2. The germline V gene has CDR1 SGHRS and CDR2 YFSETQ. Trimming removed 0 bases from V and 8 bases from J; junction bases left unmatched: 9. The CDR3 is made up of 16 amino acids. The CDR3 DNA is TGCGCCAGCAGCTTGGCGGGACTAGCCGTCTCCGATGAGCAGTTCTTC. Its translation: CASSLAGLAVSDEQFF. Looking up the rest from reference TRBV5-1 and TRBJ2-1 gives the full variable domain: KAGVTQTPRYLIKTRGQQVTLSCSPISGHRSVSWYQQTPGQGLQFLFEYFSETQRNKGNFPGRFSGRQFSNSRSEMNVSTLELGDSALYLCASSLAGLAVSDEQFFGPGTRLTVL.

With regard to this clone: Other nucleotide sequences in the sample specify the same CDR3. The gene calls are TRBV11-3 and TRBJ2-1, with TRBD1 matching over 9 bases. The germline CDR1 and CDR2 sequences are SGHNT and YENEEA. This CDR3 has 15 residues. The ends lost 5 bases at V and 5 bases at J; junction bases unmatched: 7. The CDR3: CASSPGQGTNNEQFF. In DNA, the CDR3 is TGTGCCAGCAGCCCCGGACAGGGGACGAACAATGAGCAGTTCTTC.